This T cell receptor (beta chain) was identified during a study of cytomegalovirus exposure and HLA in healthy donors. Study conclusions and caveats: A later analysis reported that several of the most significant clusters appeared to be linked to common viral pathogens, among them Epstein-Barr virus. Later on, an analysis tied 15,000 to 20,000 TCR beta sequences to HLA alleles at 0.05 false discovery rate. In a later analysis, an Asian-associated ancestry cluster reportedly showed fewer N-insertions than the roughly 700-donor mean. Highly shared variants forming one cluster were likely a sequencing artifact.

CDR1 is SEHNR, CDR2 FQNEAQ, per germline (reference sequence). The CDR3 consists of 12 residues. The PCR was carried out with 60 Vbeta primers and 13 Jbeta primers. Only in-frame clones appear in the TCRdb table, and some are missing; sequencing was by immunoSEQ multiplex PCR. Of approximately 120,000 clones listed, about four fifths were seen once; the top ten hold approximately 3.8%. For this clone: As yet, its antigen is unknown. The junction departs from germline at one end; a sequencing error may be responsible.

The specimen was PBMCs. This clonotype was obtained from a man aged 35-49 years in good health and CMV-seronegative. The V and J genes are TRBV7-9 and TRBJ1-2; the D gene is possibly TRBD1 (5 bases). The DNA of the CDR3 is TGTTCCAGCAGCACAGGAGAGCAGGGCTACACCTTC. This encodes CSSSTGEQGYTF.